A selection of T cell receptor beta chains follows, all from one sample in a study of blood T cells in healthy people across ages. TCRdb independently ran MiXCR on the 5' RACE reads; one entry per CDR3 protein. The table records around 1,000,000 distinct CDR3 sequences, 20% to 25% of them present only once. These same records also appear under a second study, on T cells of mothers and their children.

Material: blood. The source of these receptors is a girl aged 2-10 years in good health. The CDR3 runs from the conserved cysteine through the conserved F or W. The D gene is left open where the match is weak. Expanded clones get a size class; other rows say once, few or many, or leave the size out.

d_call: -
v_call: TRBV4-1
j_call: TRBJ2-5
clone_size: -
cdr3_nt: TGCGCCAGCAGCCAATCCCCTCGGGAGACCCAGTACTTC
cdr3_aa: CASSQSPRETQYF

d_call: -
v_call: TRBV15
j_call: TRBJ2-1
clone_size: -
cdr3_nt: TGTGCCACCAGCGGCCGGGGATTGAGCTCCTACAATGAGCAGTTCTTC
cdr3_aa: CATSGRGLSSYNEQFF

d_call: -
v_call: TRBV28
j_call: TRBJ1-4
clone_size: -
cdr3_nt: TGTGCCAGCGGAGACTATAATGAAAAACTGTTTTTT
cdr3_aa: CASGDYNEKLFF

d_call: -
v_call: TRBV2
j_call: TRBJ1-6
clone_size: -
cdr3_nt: TGTGCCAGCAGTGATCCGGCCAGCCCTAATTCACCCCTCCACTTT
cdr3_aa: CASSDPASPNSPLHF

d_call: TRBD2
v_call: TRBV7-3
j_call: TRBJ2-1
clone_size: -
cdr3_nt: TGTGCCAGCAGCTCTGGCCCTAGCGGATACAATGAGCAGTTCTTC
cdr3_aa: CASSSGPSGYNEQFF

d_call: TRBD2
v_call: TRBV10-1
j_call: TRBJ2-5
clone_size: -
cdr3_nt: TGCGCCAGCAGTGGCCGGACACGACTAGCGGGAGCGGGGGAGACCCAGTACTTC
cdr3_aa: CASSGRTRLAGAGETQYF

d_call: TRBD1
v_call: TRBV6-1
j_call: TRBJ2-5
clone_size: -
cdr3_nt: TGTGCCAGCAGGACCTCAGGGGGCTCGGAGACCCAGTACTTC
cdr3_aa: CASRTSGGSETQYF

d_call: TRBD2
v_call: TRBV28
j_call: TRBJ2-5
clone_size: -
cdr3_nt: TGTGCCAGCAGTGCGTTGTGGACTAGCCTCCAAGAGACCCAGTACTTC
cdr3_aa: CASSALWTSLQETQYF

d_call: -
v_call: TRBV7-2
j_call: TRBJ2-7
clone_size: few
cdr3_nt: TGTGCCAGCAGCTTAAACAGCATGAGCTCCTACGAGCAGTACTTC
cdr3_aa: CASSLNSMSSYEQYF

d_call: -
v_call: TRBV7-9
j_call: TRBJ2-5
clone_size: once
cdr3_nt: TGTGCCAGCAGCTTATCCACGGCAAAAATAGTGAGAGGGAAGGAGACCCAGTACTTC
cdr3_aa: CASSLSTAKIVRGKETQYF

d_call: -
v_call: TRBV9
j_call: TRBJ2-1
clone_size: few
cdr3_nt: TGTGCCAGCAGCGTAGCGGGGCTCTCCTACAATGAGCAGTTCTTC
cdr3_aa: CASSVAGLSYNEQFF

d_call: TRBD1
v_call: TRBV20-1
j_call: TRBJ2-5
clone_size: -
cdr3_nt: TGCAGTGCTGCAGGGGGCTTGGAGACCCAGTACTTC
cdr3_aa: CSAAGGLETQYF

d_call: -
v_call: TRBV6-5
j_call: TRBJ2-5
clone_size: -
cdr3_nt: TGTGCCAGCAGTTACTCAAAGGGCATTGAGACCCAGTACTTC
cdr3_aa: CASSYSKGIETQYF

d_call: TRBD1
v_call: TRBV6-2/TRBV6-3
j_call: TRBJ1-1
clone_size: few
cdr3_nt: TGTGCCAGCAGGCTCCGGGACAGGGAAAAAGCTTTCTTT
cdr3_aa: CASRLRDREKAFF

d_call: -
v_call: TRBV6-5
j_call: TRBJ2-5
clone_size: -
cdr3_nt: TGTGCCAGCAGCCGACCTCCGGGACGGCGAGAGACCCAGTACTTC
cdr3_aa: CASSRPPGRRETQYF

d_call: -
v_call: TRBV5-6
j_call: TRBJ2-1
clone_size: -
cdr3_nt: TGTGCCAGCAGCCCTGGGGTGACACGCTCCTACAATGAGCAGTTCTTC
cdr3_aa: CASSPGVTRSYNEQFF

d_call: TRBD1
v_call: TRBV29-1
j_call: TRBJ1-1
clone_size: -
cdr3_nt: TGCAGCGTTGGCTCGCAGGGACTGGACAGGGGGACTGAAGCTTTCTTT
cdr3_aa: CSVGSQGLDRGTEAFF

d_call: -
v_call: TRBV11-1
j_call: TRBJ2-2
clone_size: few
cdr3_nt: TGTGCCAGCAGCCCTAACCAACCCTGGCGACGAACCGGGGAGCTGTTTTTT
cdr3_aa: CASSPNQPWRRTGELFF

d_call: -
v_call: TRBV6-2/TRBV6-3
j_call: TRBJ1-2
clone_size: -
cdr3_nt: TGTGCCAGCAGTTCCCTGATGGAGAACTATGGCTACACCTTC
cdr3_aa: CASSSLMENYGYTF

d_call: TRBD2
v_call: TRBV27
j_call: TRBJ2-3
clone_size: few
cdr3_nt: TGTGCCAGCAGTCCATGGACTAGCGGGAGAACGGAAACAGATACGCAGTATTTT
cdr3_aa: CASSPWTSGRTETDTQYF

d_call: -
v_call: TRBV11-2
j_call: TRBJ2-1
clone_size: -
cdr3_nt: TGTGCCAGCAGCTCCTTCCCCTACAATGAGCAGTTCTTC
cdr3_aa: CASSSFPYNEQFF

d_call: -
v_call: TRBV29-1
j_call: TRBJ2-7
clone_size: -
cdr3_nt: TGCAGCATTGAGGAAGGGGGGAGCTACGAGCAGTACTTC
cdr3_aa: CSIEEGGSYEQYF

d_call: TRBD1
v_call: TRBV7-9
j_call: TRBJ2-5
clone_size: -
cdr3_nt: TGTGCCAGCAGCGTCCGGGACAGGCAAGAGACCCAGTACTTC
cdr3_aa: CASSVRDRQETQYF

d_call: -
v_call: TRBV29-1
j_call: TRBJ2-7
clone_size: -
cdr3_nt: TGCAGCGTTCTTGACCTGGGCCAGCAGTACTTC
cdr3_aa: CSVLDLGQQYF

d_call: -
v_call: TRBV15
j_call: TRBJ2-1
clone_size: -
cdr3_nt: TGTGCCACCAGCAGAGAGGCGGGCTCCTACAATGAGCAGTTCTTC
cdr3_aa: CATSREAGSYNEQFF

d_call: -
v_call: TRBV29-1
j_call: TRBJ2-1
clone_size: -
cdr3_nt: TGCAGCGTTGAAGCTGCCAGTTACAATGAGCAGTTCTTC
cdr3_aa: CSVEAASYNEQFF

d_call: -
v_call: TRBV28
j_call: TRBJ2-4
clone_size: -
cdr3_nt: TGTGCCAGCAGTAATCTAGCCAAAAACATTCAGTACTTC
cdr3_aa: CASSNLAKNIQYF

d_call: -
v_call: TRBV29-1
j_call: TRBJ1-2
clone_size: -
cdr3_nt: TGCAGCGTTAAAAGTGTTGATTTCTATGGCTACACCTTC
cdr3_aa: CSVKSVDFYGYTF

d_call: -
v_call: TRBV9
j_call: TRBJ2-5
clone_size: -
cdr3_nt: TGTGCCAGCAGCGTAGGGGGTAGCGGCAGGGTTTCGGAGACCCAGTACTTC
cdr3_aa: CASSVGGSGRVSETQYF

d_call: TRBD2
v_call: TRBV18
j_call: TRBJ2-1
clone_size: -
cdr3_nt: TGTGCCAGCTCACCATGGAGCGGGGGGTACAATGAGCAGTTCTTC
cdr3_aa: CASSPWSGGYNEQFF

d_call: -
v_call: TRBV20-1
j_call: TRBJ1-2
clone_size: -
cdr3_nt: TGCAGTGCTCCGCCGCCAATTAACTATGGCTACACCTTC
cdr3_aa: CSAPPPINYGYTF

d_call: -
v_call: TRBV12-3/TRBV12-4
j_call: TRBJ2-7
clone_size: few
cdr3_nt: TGTGCCAGCAGTTTTAGCAGGCTGGCCTACGAGCAGTACTTC
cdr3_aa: CASSFSRLAYEQYF

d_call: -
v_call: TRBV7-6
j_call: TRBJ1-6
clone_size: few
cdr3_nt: TGTGCCAGCAGATTAGGACAGCTTAATTCACCCCTCCACTTT
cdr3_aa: CASRLGQLNSPLHF

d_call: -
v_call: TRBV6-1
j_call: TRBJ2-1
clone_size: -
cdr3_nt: TGTGCCAGCAGTGCCCTAGAGTCGGTCGGGGATGAGCAGTTCTTC
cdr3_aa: CASSALESVGDEQFF

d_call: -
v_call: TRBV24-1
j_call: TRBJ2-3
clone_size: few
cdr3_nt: TGTGCCACCAGTGATTCTAGGGCAGATACGCAGTATTTT
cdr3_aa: CATSDSRADTQYF

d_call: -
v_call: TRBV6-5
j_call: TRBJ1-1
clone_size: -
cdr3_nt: TGTGCCAGCACCTCGACAGGGAACACTGAAGCTTTCTTT
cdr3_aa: CASTSTGNTEAFF

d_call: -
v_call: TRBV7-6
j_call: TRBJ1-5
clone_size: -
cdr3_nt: TGTGCCAGCAGCTTAGCGGGGGGGCCCGGGCAGCCCCAGCATTTT
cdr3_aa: CASSLAGGPGQPQHF

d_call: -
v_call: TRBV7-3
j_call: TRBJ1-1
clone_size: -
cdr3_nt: TGTGCCAGCAGCTTTATGAGGGGAGAGAACACTGAAGCTTTCTTT
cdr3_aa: CASSFMRGENTEAFF

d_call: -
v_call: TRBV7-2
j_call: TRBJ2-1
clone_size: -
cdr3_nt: TGTGCCAGCAGCTTAGTTACCGAGGACGATGAGCAGTTCTTC
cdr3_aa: CASSLVTEDDEQFF

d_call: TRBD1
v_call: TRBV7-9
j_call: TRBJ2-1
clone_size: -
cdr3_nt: TGTGCCAGCAGGCCGGGACAGGGAGAAAGCTCCTACAATGAGCAGTTCTTC
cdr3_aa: CASRPGQGESSYNEQFF

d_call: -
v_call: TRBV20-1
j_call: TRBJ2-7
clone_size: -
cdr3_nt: TGCAGTGCTAGAAGTCAGGCCTCCTACGAGCAGTACTTC
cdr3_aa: CSARSQASYEQYF

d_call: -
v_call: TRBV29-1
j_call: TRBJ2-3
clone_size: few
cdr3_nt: TGCAGCGGAGAGGGGGTTCGGTCTTCAGATACGCAGTATTTT
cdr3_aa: CSGEGVRSSDTQYF

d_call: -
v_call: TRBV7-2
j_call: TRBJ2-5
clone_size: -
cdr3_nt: TGTGCCAGCAGGCGAACCTCAGGCATGGAGACCCAGTACTTC
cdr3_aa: CASRRTSGMETQYF

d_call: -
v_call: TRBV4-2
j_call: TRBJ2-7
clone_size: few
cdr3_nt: TGTGCCAGCAGCCAAGGGGGGCTGCCTTTGGACGAGCAGTACTTC
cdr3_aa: CASSQGGLPLDEQYF

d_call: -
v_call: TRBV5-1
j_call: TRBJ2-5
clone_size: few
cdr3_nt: TGCGCCAGCAGCTTGGAACAGGGACGAGAGACCCAGTACTTC
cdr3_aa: CASSLEQGRETQYF

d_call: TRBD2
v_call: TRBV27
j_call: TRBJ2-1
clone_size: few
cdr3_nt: TGTGCCAGCAGGGACGAATTTGGGACTAGCCTGTACTTC
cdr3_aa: CASRDEFGTSLYF

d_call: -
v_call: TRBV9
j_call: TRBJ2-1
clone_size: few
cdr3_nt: TGTGCCAGCAGCGTAGAGAGCGGAACCTACAATGAGCAGTTCTTC
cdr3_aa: CASSVESGTYNEQFF

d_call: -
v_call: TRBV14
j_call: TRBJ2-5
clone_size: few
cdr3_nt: TGTGCCAGCAGCCAAGACCGTTACATCACCCAGTACTTC
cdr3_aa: CASSQDRYITQYF

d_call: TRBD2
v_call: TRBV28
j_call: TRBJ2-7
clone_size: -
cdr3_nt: TGTGCCAGCAAGACGATTCGGGCTAGCGGGAAGTCCTACGAGCAGTACTTC
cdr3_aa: CASKTIRASGKSYEQYF

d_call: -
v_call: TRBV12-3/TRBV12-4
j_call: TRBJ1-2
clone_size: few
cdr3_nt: TGTGCCAGCTTGGGACTCCTTAACTATGGCTACACCTTC
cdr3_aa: CASLGLLNYGYTF

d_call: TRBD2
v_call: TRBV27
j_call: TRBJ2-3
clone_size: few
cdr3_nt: TGTGCCAGCAGTTTAGCGGGGGATTATACAGATACGCAGTATTTT
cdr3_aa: CASSLAGDYTDTQYF

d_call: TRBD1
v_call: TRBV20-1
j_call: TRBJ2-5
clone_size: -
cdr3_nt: TGCAGTGCTTCTTCGGACAGGGAAGAGACCCAGTACTTC
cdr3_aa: CSASSDREETQYF

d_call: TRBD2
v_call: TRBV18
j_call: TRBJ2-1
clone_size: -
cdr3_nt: TGTGCCAGCTCACCAGCACTAGCGGGAGGAGATGAGCAGTTCTTC
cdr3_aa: CASSPALAGGDEQFF

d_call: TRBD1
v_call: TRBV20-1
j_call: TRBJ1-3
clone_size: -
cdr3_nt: TGCAGTGCTAGAGATTCCGGACAGGCGGGAAACACCATATATTTT
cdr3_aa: CSARDSGQAGNTIYF

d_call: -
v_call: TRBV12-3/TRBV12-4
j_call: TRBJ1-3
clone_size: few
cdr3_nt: TGTGCCAGCAGTTATATCGAGTACCCGATATATTTT
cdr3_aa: CASSYIEYPIYF

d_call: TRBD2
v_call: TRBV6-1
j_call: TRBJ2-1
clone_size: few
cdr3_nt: TGTGCCAGCAGTGAAGCCGGGACTAGCGGGGGCCCTGTCAGTCCGTACTTC
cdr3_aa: CASSEAGTSGGPVSPYF

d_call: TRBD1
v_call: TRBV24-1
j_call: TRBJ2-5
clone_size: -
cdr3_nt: TGTGCCGCCAGTGATCTTAGGGACAGAGAGACCCAGTACTTC
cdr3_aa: CAASDLRDRETQYF

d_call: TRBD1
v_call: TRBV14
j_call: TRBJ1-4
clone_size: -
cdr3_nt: TGTGCCAGCAGCCGCCAAGTGGGACAGATTGGTGAAAAACTGTTTTTT
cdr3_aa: CASSRQVGQIGEKLFF

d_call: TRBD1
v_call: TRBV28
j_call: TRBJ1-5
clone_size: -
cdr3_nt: TGTGCCAGCAGTTCGTTCAGGGGGCCCTATAGCAATCAGCCCCAGCATTTT
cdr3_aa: CASSSFRGPYSNQPQHF